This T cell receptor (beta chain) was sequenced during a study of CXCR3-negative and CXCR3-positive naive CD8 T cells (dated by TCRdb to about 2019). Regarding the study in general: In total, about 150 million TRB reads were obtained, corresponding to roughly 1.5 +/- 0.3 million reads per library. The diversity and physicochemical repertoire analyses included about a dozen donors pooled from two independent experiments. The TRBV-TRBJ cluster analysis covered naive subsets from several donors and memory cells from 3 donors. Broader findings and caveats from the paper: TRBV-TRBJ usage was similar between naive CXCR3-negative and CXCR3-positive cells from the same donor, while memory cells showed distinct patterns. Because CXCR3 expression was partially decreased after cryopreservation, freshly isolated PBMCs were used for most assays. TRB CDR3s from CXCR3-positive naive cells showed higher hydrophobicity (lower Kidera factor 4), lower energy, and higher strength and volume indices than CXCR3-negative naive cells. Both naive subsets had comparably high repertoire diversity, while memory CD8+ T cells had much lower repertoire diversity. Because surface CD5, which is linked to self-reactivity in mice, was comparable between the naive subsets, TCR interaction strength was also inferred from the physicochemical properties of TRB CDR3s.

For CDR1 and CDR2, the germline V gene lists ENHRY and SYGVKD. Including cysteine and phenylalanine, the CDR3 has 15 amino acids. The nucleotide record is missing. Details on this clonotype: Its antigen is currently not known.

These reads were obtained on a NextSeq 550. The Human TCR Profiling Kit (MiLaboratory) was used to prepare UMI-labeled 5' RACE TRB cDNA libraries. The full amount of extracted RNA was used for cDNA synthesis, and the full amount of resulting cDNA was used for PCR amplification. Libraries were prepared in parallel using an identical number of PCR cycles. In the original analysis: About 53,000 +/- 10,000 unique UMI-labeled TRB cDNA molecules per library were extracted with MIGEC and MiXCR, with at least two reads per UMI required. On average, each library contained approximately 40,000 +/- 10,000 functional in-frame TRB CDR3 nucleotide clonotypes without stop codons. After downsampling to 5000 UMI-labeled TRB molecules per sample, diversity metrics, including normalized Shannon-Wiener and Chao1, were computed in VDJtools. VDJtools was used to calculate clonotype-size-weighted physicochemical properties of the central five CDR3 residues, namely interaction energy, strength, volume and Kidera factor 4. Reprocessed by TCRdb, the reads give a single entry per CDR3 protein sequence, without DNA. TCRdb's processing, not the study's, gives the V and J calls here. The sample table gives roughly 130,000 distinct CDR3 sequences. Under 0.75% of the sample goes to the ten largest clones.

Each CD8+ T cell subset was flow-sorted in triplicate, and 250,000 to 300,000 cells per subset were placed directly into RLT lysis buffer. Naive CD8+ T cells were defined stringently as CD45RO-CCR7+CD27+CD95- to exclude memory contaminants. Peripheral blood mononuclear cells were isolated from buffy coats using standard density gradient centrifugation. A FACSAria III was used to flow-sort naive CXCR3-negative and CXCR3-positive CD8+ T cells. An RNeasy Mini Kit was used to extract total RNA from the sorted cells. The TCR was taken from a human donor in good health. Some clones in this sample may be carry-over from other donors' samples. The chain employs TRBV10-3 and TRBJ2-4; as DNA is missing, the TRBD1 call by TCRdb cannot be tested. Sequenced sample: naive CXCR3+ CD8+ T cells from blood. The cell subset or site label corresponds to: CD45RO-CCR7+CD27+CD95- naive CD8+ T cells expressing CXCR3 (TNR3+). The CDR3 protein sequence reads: CAISGDRGLSDFQYF.